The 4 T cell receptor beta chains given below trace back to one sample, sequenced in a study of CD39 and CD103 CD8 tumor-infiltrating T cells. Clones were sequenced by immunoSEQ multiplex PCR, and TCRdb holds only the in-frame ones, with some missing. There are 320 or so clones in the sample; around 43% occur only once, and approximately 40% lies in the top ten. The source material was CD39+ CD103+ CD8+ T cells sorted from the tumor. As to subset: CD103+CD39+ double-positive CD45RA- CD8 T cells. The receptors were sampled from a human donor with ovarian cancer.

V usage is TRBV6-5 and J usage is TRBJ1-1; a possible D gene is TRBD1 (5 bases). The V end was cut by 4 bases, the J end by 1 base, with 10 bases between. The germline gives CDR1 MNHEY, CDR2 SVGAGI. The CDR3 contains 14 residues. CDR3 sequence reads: CASSWDGGNTEAFF. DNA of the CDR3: TGTGCCAGCAGTTGGGACGGAGGGAACACTGAAGCTTTCTTT.

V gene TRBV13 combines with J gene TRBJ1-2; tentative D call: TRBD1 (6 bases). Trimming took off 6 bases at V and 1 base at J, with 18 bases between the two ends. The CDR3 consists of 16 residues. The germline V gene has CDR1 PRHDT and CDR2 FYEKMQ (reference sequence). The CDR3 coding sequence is TGTGCCAGCAGTGAAGAGGGGGGAAACCTTAACTATGGCTACACCTTC. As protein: CASSEEGGNLNYGYTF. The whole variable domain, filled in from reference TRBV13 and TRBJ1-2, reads AAGVIQSPRHLIKEKRETATLKCYPIPRHDTVYWYQQGPGQDPQFLISFYEKMQSDKGSIPDRFSAQQFSDYHSELNMSSLELGDSALYFCASSEEGGNLNYGYTFGSGTRLTVV.

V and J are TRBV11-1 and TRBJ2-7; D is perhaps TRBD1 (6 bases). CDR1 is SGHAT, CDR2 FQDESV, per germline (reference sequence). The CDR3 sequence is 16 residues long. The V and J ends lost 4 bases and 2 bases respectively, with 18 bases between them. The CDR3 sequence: CASSSLPGTKPYEQYF. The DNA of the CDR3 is TGTGCCAGCAGCTCTTTGCCCGGGACAAAACCCTACGAGCAGTACTTC.

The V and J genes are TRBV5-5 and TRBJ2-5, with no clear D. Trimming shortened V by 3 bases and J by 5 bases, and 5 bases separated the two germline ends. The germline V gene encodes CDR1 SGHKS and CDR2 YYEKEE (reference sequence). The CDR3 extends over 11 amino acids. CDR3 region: CASSSVETQYF. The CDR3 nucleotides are TGTGCCAGCAGCTCTGTGGAGACCCAGTACTTC. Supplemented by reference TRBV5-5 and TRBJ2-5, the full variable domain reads DAGVTQSPTHLIKTRGQQVTLRCSPISGHKSVSWYQQVLGQGPQFIFQYYEKEERGRGNFPDRFSARQFPNYSSELNVNALLLGDSALYLCASSSVETQYFGPGTRLLVL.